Following are 20 T cell receptor beta chains from one sample sequenced in a study of shared T cell receptors in the human thymus. Sequenced by immunoSEQ multiplex PCR; TCRdb stores in-frame clones only, minus some. Of 650,000 to 950,000 clones listed, 75% to 90% are singletons. In addition, the sample was reused for a study of human thymus T cells.

The sequenced sample was thymocytes. These TCRs come from a girl less than two years old with a congenital heart defect.

This rearrangement joins TRBV5-1 to TRBJ2-5; D possibly corresponds to TRBD1 (6 bases). V lost 3 bases to trimming and J lost 2 bases, with 20 bases between them. This CDR3 comprises 17 residues. Germline assignment: CDR1 SGHRS and CDR2 YFSETQ. CDR3 sequence: CASSSISRDRFQETQYF. The DNA for the CDR3 is TGCGCCAGCAGCTCGATCAGTAGAGACAGGTTTCAAGAGACCCAGTACTTC.

The chain is built from TRBV6-1 and TRBJ1-5; D remains ambiguous. V was shortened by 6 bases and J by 0 bases, with 12 bases between the two germline ends. Germline values: CDR1 MNHNS, CDR2 SASEGT. There are 15 residues in the CDR3. The CDR3 DNA follows: TGTGCCAGCAGATTCCGTCCCTATAGCAATCAGCCCCAGCATTTT. Protein product: CASRFRPYSNQPQHF.

The CDR3 sequence: CASSLNLDRLNQPQHF. Written as DNA, the CDR3 is TGTGCCAGCAGCTTAAACCTGGACAGACTCAATCAGCCCCAGCATTTT. This sequence joins TRBV7-8 and TRBJ1-5; perhaps TRBD1 as D (6 bases). V gave up 2 bases and J gave up 3 bases, with 14 bases separating them. The CDR3 covers 16 residues. Germline V gives CDR1 SGHVS, CDR2 FQNEAQ.

The chain is built from TRBV4-3 and TRBJ1-2, with 10 bases lining up with TRBD1. The CDR3 loop spans 15 amino acids. Germline V gene lookup returns CDR1 LGHNA and CDR2 YSLEER. With 0 bases clipped from V and 8 bases from J, the junction kept 6 bases outside the gene matches. CDR3 nucleotides: TGCGCCAGCAGCCAAGATCGACAGGGGGCCAGAGGCTACACCTTC. Encoded protein: CASSQDRQGARGYTF.

The rearrangement uses TRBV5-4 and TRBJ2-2; 10 nucleotides match TRBD1. The germline gives CDR1 SGHNT, CDR2 YYREEE (reference sequence). The CDR3 runs 18 residues. V was pared by 4 bases and J by 6 bases, with 15 bases of the junction left unmatched. CDR3 DNA sequence: TGTGCCAGCAGCCTTCCCCCAGGTGGGACAGGGGAATCCGGGGAGCTGTTTTTT. The encoded protein is CASSLPPGGTGESGELFF.

This clone has only one observation. The CDR3 bases are TGTGCCAGCTCACCAACAACCCCCAGGGGGCCCGGGGAGCAGTACTTC. Its protein product is CASSPTTPRGPGEQYF. The V and J genes are TRBV18 and TRBJ2-7, with TRBD1 matching 8 bases. Germline V gene sequence: CDR1 KGHSH, CDR2 LQKENI. Germline trimming cut 2 bases from V and 7 bases from J; bases unmatched to any gene: 13. This CDR3 has 16 amino acids.

This chain connects TRBV2 to TRBJ1-1; D is ambiguous. Trimming took off 4 bases at V and 11 bases at J, with 11 bases between the two ends. Germline loops: CDR1 SNHLY, CDR2 FYNNEI. The CDR3 spans 11 residues. CDR3 protein: CASSVGSLAFF. In DNA form, the CDR3 reads TGTGCCAGCAGTGTCGGGTCCCTGGCTTTCTTT.

J is TRBJ2-7 and V is TRBV6-1; a weak D match, TRBD2 (6 bases). The length of the CDR3 is 16 residues. The V gene lost 4 bases and the J gene lost 4 bases, with 20 bases spanning the gap. Germline V gene data show CDR1 as MNHNS and CDR2 as SASEGT. Written as DNA, the CDR3 is TGTGCCAGCAGTGCAAAGGGACTCACGAGACTTTACGAGCAGTACTTC. Its translation is CASSAKGLTRLYEQYF.

The J gene is TRBJ2-7, the V gene TRBV20-1; TRBD2 is a possible D gene (5 bases). The CDR3 sequence is 10 residues long. Trimming removed 5 bases at V and 3 bases at J, with 5 bases between. The V gene's germline CDR1 is DFQATT and CDR2 SNEGSKA (reference sequence). The CDR3 reads CSARDYEQYF. CDR3 bases: TGCAGTGCTCGGGACTACGAGCAGTACTTC.

The chain employs TRBV10-3 and TRBJ2-5, with a weak D call TRBD2 (5 bases). Between the trimmed V and J ends, which lost 3 bases and 5 bases, there was a span of 7 bases. The CDR3 has 12 residues. The germline V gene has CDR1 ENHRY and CDR2 SYGVKD. This CDR3 is CAISDRGETQYF. In DNA form, the CDR3 reads TGTGCCATCAGTGATAGAGGGGAGACCCAGTACTTC.

The V gene is TRBV4-1, the J gene TRBJ1-5; 8 bases fit TRBD1. The CDR3 totals 18 residues. V lost 0 bases to trimming and J lost 4 bases; unmatched junction nucleotides: 11. From germline, CDR1 is MGHRA and CDR2 YSYEKL. CDR3 sequence: CASSQDRRRGPPNQPQHF. DNA of the CDR3: TGCGCCAGCAGCCAAGATCGGCGCAGGGGGCCACCTAATCAGCCCCAGCATTTT.

On this clone itself: The germline gene is not matched at one end of the junction; a read error may be the cause. The chain recombines TRBV15 with TRBJ2-5; 10 bases align to TRBD1. CDR1 and CDR2 (germline): LNHNV, YYDKDF (reference sequence). This CDR3 is 19 amino acids long. The CDR3 DNA reads TGTTCCACCAGCAGAGGGGACAGGGGCATTGAACGCCTCCAAGAGACCCAGTACTTC. Translating gives CSTSRGDRGIERLQETQYF.

J is TRBJ2-4 and V is TRBV7-9, with 8 positions matching TRBD2. With V trimmed by 2 bases and J by 14 bases, 14 bases remained unmatched. CDR3 length equals 15 residues. The germline CDR1 and CDR2 sequences are SEHNR and FQNEAQ (reference sequence). DNA of the CDR3: TGTGCCAGCAGCTTACGCGGGGGGAAACGGTTGAGGGAGTACTTC. This encodes CASSLRGGKRLREYF.

Details on this clone: A read error may produce the germline difference seen at one junction end. This CDR3 is also generated by other DNA sequences in the sample. The J gene is TRBJ1-6, the V gene TRBV5-1, with 8 bases matching TRBD1. From germline, CDR1 is SGHRS and CDR2 YFSETQ. CDR3 length: 16 amino acids. CDR3 sequence: CASSLAGQDHNSPLHF. For the CDR3, the DNA is TGCGCCAGCAGCTTGGCGGGACAGGACCATAATTCCCCCCTCCACTTT.

This chain links TRBV23-1 with TRBJ2-7; the match to TRBD2 covers 10 bases. TRBV23-1 is an ORF, and what it does is uncertain. After removal of 4 bases from V and 0 bases from J, the junction contained 9 bases not matched to a gene. The CDR3 contains 17 residues. The CDR3 sequence is CASSLIAGGRSSYEQYF. For the CDR3, the DNA is TGCGCCAGCAGTCTCATAGCGGGGGGCCGCAGCTCCTACGAGCAGTACTTC.

This sequence joins TRBV6-5 and TRBJ1-2, with 9 bases matching TRBD1. Per germline, CDR1 MNHEY and CDR2 SVGAGI. The V and J ends lost 6 bases and 4 bases, in that order; junction bases with no gene match: 6. CDR3 length equals 14 residues. CDR3 loop: CASSRRDRVYGYTF. In DNA form, the CDR3 reads TGTGCCAGCAGCCGCCGGGACAGGGTCTATGGCTACACCTTC.

The chain carries TRBV7-6 and TRBJ1-4; the D gene is possibly TRBD1 (6 bases). The CDR3 loop spans 15 amino acids. CDR1 and CDR2 (germline): SGHVS, FNYEAQ. With 4 bases removed from V and 4 bases from J, the gap between germline ends came to 13 bases. Written as DNA, the CDR3 is TGTGCCAGCAGCTCAGGACAGTATCTTAATGAAAAACTGTTTTTT. It specifies CASSSGQYLNEKLFF.

The V and J genes are TRBV7-2 and TRBJ2-7; TRBD1 aligns across 8 bases. This CDR3 comprises 17 residues. Germline V lookup: CDR1 SGHTA, CDR2 FQGNSA. Trimming cost V 2 bases and J 3 bases; bases outside gene matches: 12. CDR3 DNA: TGTGCCAGCAGCTTATTTGCCGGACAGGGTAACAGCTACGAGCAGTACTTC. This gives the protein CASSLFAGQGNSYEQYF.

In its sample, this clone was seen once. The chain joins TRBV11-2 to TRBJ2-3, with D possibly TRBD1 on 5 matching bases. The V end lost 3 bases, the J end lost 3 bases, and 16 bases lay between the germline ends. This CDR3 has 16 residues. Germline V gene lookup returns CDR1 SGHAT and CDR2 FQNNGV. CDR3: CASSFCPGNRTDTQYF. The CDR3 DNA sequence: TGTGCCAGCAGCTTTTGTCCAGGGAATAGGACAGATACGCAGTATTTT.

The J gene is TRBJ1-1, the V gene TRBV6-1; weak D call: TRBD1 (5 bases). From germline, CDR1 is MNHNS and CDR2 SASEGT. The V gene lost 5 bases and the J gene lost 1 base, with 11 bases spanning the gap. The CDR3 has 14 residues. The CDR3, as DNA: TGTGCCAGCAGTAGTAACGACAGGAACACTGAAGCTTTCTTT. Its translation is CASSSNDRNTEAFF.